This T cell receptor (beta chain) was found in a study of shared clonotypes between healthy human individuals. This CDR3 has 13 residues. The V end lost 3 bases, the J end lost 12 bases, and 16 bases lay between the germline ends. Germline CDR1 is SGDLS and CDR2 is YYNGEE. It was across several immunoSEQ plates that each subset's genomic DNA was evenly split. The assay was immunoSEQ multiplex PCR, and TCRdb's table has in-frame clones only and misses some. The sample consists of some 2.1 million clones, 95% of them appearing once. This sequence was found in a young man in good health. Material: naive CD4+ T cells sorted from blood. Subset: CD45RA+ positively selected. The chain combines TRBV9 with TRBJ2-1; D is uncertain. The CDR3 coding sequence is TGTGCCAGCAGCGCCCGCCCCCCAAGCGTGCAGTTCTTC. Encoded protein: CASSARPPSVQFF.